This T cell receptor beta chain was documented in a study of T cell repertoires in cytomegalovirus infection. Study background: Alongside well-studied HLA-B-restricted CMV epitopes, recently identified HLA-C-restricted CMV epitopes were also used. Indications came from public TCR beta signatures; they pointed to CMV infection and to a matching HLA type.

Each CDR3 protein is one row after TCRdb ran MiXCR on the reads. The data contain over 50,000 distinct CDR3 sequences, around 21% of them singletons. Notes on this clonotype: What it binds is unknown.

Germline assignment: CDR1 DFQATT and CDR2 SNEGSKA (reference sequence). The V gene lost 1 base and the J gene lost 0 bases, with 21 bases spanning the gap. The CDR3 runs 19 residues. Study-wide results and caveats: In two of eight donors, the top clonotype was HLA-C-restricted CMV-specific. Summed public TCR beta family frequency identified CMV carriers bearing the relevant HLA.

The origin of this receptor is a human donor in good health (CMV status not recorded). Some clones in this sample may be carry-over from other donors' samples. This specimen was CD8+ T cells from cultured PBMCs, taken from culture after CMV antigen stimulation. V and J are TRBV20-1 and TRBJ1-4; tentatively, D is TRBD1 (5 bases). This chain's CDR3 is CSARGDAQIVGTTNEKLFF. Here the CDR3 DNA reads TGCAGTGCTAGAGGGGACGCTCAAATTGTAGGGACAACTAATGAAAAACTGTTTTTT.